This T cell receptor beta chain was profiled in a study of blood T cell repertoires in COVID-19. Study at large: COVID-19 samples collected from the United States, Italy and Spain covered acute and convalescent phases. PBMCs, B-cell-depleted T cells, or T cells were the source of the cDNA or gDNA that made up the material.

Per the study methods: Nucleated cell counts were estimated from reference gene primer amplification. Measured with immunoSEQ multiplex PCR; TCRdb has only the in-frame clones, and not every one. Clonal size and the V and J genes are those of that table, whereas D and trimming came from the DNA. This table has a few hundred thousand clones, roughly 90% appearing once. Unmatched junction bases numbered 8, after V lost 1 base and J lost 6 bases. Germline V CDR1 and CDR2: SGHAT, FQNNGV. The CDR3 is 16 residues long. Material: peripheral blood. The J gene is TRBJ2-1, the V gene TRBV11-2; TRBD2 matches 8 bases. The origin of this receptor is a woman between 50 and 59 years old with acute or convalescent COVID-19. CDR3 DNA sequence: TGTGCCAGCAGCTTAGGATTAGCGGGACTCGGCAATGAGCAGTTCTTC. Its translation: CASSLGLAGLGNEQFF.